This T cell receptor (beta chain) was documented in a study of T cell changes during pregnancy in multiple sclerosis. This clone was seen only a few times. Some clones are missing from TCRdb's copy, which holds only in-frame ones; the method was immunoSEQ multiplex PCR. The sample consists of tens of thousands of clones, around 92% of them appearing once. Trimming at V came to 4 bases and at J to 1 base, leaving 4 bases not matched to a gene. The germline gives CDR1 SGHAT, CDR2 FQDESV (reference sequence). This CDR3 is built from 15 residues. V gene TRBV11-1 combines with J gene TRBJ2-7, with 10 nucleotides matching TRBD2. The clonotype originates from a female donor with multiple sclerosis, enrolled in a pregnancy study. The material was CD4+ T cells from peripheral blood mononuclear cells, obtained after pregnancy. The CDR3 coding sequence is TGTGCCAGCAGCTCTGGACTAGCGGCGTCCTACGAGCAGTACTTC. Protein: CASSSGLAASYEQYF.